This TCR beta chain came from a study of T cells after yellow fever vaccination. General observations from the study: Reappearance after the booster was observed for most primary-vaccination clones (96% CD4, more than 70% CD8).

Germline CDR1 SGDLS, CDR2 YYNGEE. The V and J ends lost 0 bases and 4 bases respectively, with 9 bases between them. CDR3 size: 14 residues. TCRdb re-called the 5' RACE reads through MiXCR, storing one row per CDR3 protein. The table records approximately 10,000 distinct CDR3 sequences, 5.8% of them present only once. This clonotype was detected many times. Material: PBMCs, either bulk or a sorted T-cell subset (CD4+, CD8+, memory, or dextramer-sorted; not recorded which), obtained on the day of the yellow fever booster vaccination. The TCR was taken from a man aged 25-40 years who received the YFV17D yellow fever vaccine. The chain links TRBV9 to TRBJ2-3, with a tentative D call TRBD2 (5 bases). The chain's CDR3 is CASSVAGRADTQYF. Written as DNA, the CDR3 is TGTGCCAGCAGCGTAGCGGGAAGGGCAGATACGCAGTATTTT.